The 14 T cell receptor beta chains presented below share a single source sample, sequenced in a study. Cells sorted as Tregs were CD4+, CD25+ and CD127-/low. TCRdb passed the 5' RACE reads through MiXCR, listing each CDR3 protein once. The sample lists more than 55,000 distinct CDR3 sequences, less than 25% occurring once. Sequenced: tumor-infiltrating Tregs sorted from the breast tumor. The receptors stem from a female donor with breast cancer.

This clonotype was seen a handful of times. The chain uses TRBV5-1 and TRBJ2-1, with TRBD2 matching 8 bases. This CDR3 is 15 amino acids long. Trimming took 3 bases from V and 4 from J; bases not matched to a gene: 6. CDR1 is SGHRS, CDR2 YFSETQ, per germline. Here the CDR3 DNA reads TGCGCCAGCAGCTCCTCTAGCGGGCAATACAATGAGCAGTTCTTC. Residues: CASSSSSGQYNEQFF.

As for this clonotype: A read error is possible here, since a much larger clone lies one base away. This chain uses TRBV20-1 with TRBJ2-5, with 9 bases lining up with TRBD2. The CDR3 length is 16 residues. Germline CDR1 and CDR2: DFQATT and SNEGSKA (reference sequence). CDR3: CSASEPSGGFQGTQYF. In DNA form, the CDR3 reads TGCAGTGCTAGTGAGCCCAGCGGGGGGTTCCAAGGGACCCAGTACTTC.

V and J are TRBV5-1 and TRBJ2-7; D perhaps matches TRBD2 (5 bases). CDR3 size: 13 residues. The ends were cut back, 2 bases at V and 3 bases at J, with 9 bases in the middle. Germline V gives CDR1 SGHRS, CDR2 YFSETQ. For the CDR3, the DNA is TGCGCCAGCAGCTTTAACGGGGTCTACGAGCAGTACTTC. It codes for CASSFNGVYEQYF.

As concerns this clonotype: One junction end disagrees with the germline gene, perhaps due to a read error. The chain joins TRBV5-1 to TRBJ2-5, with TRBD2 as a possible D gene (6 bases). Germline values: CDR1 SGHRS, CDR2 YFSETQ. CDR3 length: 17 residues. CDR3 DNA: TGTGCCAGCAGCTATTGGTGGGGCGGGAAGTACCAAGAGACCCAGTACTTC. Protein: CASSYWWGGKYQETQYF.

This clonotype was seen at least ten times. This chain joins TRBV6-5 and TRBJ2-6, with D perhaps matching TRBD2 (5 bases). Looked up from germline, CDR1 is MNHEY and CDR2 is SVGAGI. Trimming stripped 8 bases from V and 0 bases from J, with 8 bases between. There are 14 residues in the CDR3. CDR3 sequence: CASGGRSGANVLTF. CDR3 DNA: TGTGCCAGCGGCGGGCGCTCTGGGGCCAACGTCCTGACTTTC.

The chain has TRBV20-1 and TRBJ1-5; tentative D call: TRBD1 (6 bases). The CDR3 is made up of 15 amino acids. Trimming cost V 3 bases and J 7 bases, with 19 bases left between them. Germline V gives CDR1 DFQATT, CDR2 SNEGSKA (reference sequence). The CDR3 DNA is TGCAGTGCTAGGAGGACCGACAGGTCAAACCAGCCCCAGCATTTT. Translating it yields CSARRTDRSNQPQHF.

This clonotype was observed a few times. This chain uses TRBV29-1 with TRBJ1-1; the D gene is possibly TRBD1 (6 bases). V was trimmed by 3 bases and J by 2 bases, leaving 13 bases between them. Germline lookup yields CDR1 SQVTM and CDR2 ANQGSEA. This CDR3 has 14 residues. The CDR3 is CSVDPQGYNTEAFF. The CDR3 coding sequence is TGCAGCGTTGACCCACAGGGTTATAACACTGAAGCTTTCTTT.

There are many counts of this clonotype. The chain uses TRBV20-1 and TRBJ2-2; TRBD2 matches at 8 bases. The CDR3 extends over 14 amino acids. V dropped 6 bases and J dropped 3; count of bases not matched to a gene: 6. Germline V gives CDR1 DFQATT, CDR2 SNEGSKA (reference sequence). The CDR3 DNA sequence: TGCAGTGCCCCAAGCGGGGGTTACACCGGGGAGCTGTTTTTT. Translating it yields CSAPSGGYTGELFF.

To note about this clonotype: A read error may produce the germline difference seen at one junction end. The chain joins TRBV5-1 to TRBJ2-6, with TRBD1 as a possible D gene (5 bases). CDR1 and CDR2 (germline): SGHRS, YFSETQ. The CDR3 has 16 amino acids. Written as DNA, the CDR3 is TGCGCCAGCAGCTTGGCTAACCGCTCTGGGGCCAACGCCCTGACTTTC. Its translation is CASSLANRSGANALTF.

This clonotype appeared a few times. This sequence joins TRBV7-9 and TRBJ2-1; maybe TRBD2 (5 bases). The CDR3 runs to 19 residues. CDR1 and CDR2 from the germline V gene are SEHNR and FQNEAQ (reference sequence). With 3 bases removed from V and 0 bases from J, the gap between germline ends came to 21 bases. DNA of the CDR3: TGTGCCAGCAGCTTTGGCCCTTGGTTGCGGAGGAGCTCCTACAATGAGCAGTTCTTC. It specifies CASSFGPWLRRSSYNEQFF.

V is TRBV28 and J is TRBJ2-3; 12 bases fit TRBD2. Germline CDR1 and CDR2: MDHEN and SYDVKM. The length of the CDR3 is 16 residues. V dropped 5 bases and J dropped 4; count of bases not matched to a gene: 7. CDR3 in DNA: TGTGCCAGCAGTCCCCGACTAGCGGGAGTGTCAGATACGCAGTATTTT. Its translation is CASSPRLAGVSDTQYF. The variable domain in full, completed from reference TRBV28 and TRBJ2-3, reads DVKVTQSSRYLVKRTGEKVFLECVQDMDHENMFWYRQDPGLGLRLIYFSYDVKMKEKGDIPEGYSVSREKKERFSLILESASTNQTSMYLCASSPRLAGVSDTQYFGPGTRLTVL.

The genes are TRBV5-1 and TRBJ2-7, with 7 bases that match TRBD1. Unmatched junction bases numbered 10, after V lost 4 bases and J lost 6 bases. CDR3 length: 14 amino acids. Germline CDR1 reads SGHRS; CDR2 reads YFSETQ. The CDR3 DNA sequence: TGCGCCAGCAGCCGCGACAGGGCCAAAGGCGAGCAGTACTTC. The encoded protein is CASSRDRAKGEQYF.

In this sample, this clonotype turned up many times. The chain has TRBV7-2 and TRBJ1-1; D perhaps matches TRBD1 (5 bases). CDR3 size: 16 residues. Deletions cut 1 base from V and 4 bases from J, with 16 bases between. CDR1 is SGHTA and CDR2 is FQGNSA in the germline V gene. For the CDR3, the DNA is TGTGCCAGCAGCTTAGTTCGGCTCGGTGGGGCCACTGAAGCTTTCTTT. It codes for CASSLVRLGGATEAFF. The full variable domain, completed using reference TRBV7-2 and TRBJ1-1, is GAGVSQSPSNKVTEKGKDVELRCDPISGHTALYWYRQSLGQGLEFLIYFQGNSAPDKSGLPSDRFSAERTGGSVSTLTIQRTQQEDSAVYLCASSLVRLGGATEAFFGQGTRLTVV.

The table lists this clonotype with a few counts. This rearrangement joins TRBV5-1 to TRBJ1-2; D might be TRBD1 (6 bases). Trimming pared 0 bases from V and 6 bases from J, leaving 21 bases between. This CDR3 region has 17 residues. Germline assignment: CDR1 SGHRS and CDR2 YFSETQ. CDR3 in amino acids: CASSLEPTRGRRHGYTF. The CDR3 nucleotides are TGCGCCAGCAGCTTGGAACCGACCCGGGGGCGTCGTCATGGCTACACCTTC.